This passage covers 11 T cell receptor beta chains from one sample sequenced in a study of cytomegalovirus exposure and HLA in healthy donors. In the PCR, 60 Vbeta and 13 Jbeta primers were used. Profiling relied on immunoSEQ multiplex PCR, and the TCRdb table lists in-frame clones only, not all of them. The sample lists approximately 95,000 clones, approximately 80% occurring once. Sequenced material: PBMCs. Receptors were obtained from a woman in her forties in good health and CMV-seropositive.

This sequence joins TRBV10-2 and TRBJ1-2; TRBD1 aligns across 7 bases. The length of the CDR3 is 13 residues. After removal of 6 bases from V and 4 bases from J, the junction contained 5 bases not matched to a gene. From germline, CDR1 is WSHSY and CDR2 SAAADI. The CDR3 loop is CASRADRVYGYTF. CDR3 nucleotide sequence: TGCGCCAGCAGAGCAGACAGGGTCTATGGCTACACCTTC.

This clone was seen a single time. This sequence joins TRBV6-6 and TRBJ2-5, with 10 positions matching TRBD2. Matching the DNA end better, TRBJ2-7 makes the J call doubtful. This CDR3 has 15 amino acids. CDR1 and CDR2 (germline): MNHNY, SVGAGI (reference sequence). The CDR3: CASSRSGRGDYEQYF. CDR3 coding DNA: TGTGCCAGCAGTCGGAGCGGGAGGGGGGACTACGAGCAGTACTTC.

The CDR3 region has the DNA TGTGCCAGCAGTGAATTCAGACTCCAACCTAAGCAGTACTTC. It encodes CASSEFRLQPKQYF. The chain couples TRBV2 to TRBJ2-7; D unresolved. Between the trimmed V and J ends, which lost 2 bases and 8 bases, there was a span of 16 bases. The CDR3 is 14 amino acids. CDR1 and CDR2 (germline): SNHLY, FYNNEI.

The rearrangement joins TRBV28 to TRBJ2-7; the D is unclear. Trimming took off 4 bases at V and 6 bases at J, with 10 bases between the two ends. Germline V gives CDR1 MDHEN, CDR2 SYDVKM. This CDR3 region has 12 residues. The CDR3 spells CASSSPHSEQYF. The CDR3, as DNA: TGTGCCAGCAGTTCGCCTCACTCCGAGCAGTACTTC. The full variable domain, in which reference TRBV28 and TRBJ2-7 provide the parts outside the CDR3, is DVKVTQSSRYLVKRTGEKVFLECVQDMDHENMFWYRQDPGLGLRLIYFSYDVKMKEKGDIPEGYSVSREKKERFSLILESASTNQTSMYLCASSSPHSEQYFGPGTRLTVT.

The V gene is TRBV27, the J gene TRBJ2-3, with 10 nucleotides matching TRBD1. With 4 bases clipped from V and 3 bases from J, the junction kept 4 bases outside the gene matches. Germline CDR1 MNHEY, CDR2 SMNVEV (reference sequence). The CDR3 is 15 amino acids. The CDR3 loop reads CASSSPGQGTDTQYF. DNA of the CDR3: TGTGCCAGCAGTTCACCGGGACAGGGGACAGATACGCAGTATTTT.

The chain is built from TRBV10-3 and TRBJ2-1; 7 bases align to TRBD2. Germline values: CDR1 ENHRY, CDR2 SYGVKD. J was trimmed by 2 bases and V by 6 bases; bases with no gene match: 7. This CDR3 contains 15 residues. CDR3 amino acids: CAIRNEAGPYNEQFF. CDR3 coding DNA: TGTGCCATCAGGAACGAAGCGGGACCCTACAATGAGCAGTTCTTC.

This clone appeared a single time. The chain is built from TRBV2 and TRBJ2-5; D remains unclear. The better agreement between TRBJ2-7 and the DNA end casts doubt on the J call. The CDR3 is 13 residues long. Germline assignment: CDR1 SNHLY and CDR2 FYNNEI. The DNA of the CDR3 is TGTGCCAGCTTGACTGGCACCTCCTACGAGCAGTACTTC. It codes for CASLTGTSYEQYF.

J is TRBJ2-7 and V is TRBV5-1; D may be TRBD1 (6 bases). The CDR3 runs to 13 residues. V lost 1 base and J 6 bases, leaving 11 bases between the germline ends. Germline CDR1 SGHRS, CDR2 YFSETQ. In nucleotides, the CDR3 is TGCGCCAGCAGCTTGAGGCAGGGGTTCGAGCAGTACTTC. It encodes CASSLRQGFEQYF.

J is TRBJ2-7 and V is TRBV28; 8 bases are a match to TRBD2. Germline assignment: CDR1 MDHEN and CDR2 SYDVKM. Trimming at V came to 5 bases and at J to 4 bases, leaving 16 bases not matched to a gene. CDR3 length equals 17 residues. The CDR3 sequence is CASSPLFLREALYEQYF. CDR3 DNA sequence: TGTGCCAGCAGTCCGCTTTTTTTGCGGGAGGCCCTTTACGAGCAGTACTTC.

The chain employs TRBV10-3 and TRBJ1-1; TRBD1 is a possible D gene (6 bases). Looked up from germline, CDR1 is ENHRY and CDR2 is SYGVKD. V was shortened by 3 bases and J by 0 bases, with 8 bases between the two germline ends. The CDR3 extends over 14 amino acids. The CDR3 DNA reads TGTGCCATCAGTGATAAGGGGGTGAACACTGAAGCTTTCTTT. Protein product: CAISDKGVNTEAFF.

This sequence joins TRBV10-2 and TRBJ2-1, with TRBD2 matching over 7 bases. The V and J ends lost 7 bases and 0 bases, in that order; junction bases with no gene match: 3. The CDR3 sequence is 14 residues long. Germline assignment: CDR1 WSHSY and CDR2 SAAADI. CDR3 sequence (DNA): TGCGCCAGCACTAGCGGAGGCTCCTACAATGAGCAGTTCTTC. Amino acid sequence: CASTSGGSYNEQFF.